Below are 6 T cell receptor beta chains sequenced from a single sample in a study of OX40 agonist ivuxolimab in advanced cancers. Sequenced by immunoSEQ multiplex PCR; TCRdb stores in-frame clones only, minus some. The sample lists 80,000 to 95,000 clones; roughly 85% were seen once. Here the sequenced sample was CD4+ or CD8+ T cells sorted from blood, taken in a trial of the OX40 agonist ivuxolimab. All receptors derive from an adult with an advanced solid tumor such as melanoma, head and neck, liver or kidney cancer.

The V call is TRBV5-4, the J call TRBJ1-4, with D perhaps matching TRBD1 (6 bases). In germline, CDR1 is SGHNT, CDR2 YYREEE (reference sequence). V lost 0 bases to trimming and J lost 10 bases, with 10 bases between them. The length of the CDR3 is 13 residues. This chain's CDR3 is CASSLVGGGKLFF. Written as DNA, the CDR3 is TGTGCCAGCAGCTTGGTGGGGGGCGGAAAACTGTTTTTT.

This clone was recorded once. The chain links TRBV19 to TRBJ1-2; D perhaps matches TRBD1 (5 bases). This CDR3 has 13 amino acids. Trimming removed 6 bases at V and 2 bases at J, with 10 bases between. The germline gives CDR1 LNHDA, CDR2 SQIVND (reference sequence). For the CDR3, the DNA is TGTGCCAGTAGGACGGACAAGAACTATGGCTACACCTTC. Protein sequence: CASRTDKNYGYTF. Full variable domain (remainder filled in from reference TRBV19 and TRBJ1-2): DGGITQSPKYLFRKEGQNVTLSCEQNLNHDAMYWYRQDPGQGLRLIYYSQIVNDFQKGDIAEGYSVSREKKESFPLTVTSAQKNPTAFYLCASRTDKNYGYTFGSGTRLTVV.

This clone occurred a few times. CDR3: CASSIGGFGGEQYF. In DNA form, the CDR3 reads TGTGCCAGTAGTATCGGCGGGTTCGGGGGCGAGCAGTACTTC. The chain joins TRBV19 to TRBJ2-7; possibly TRBD2 for D (6 bases). The CDR3 length is 14 residues. With 3 bases removed from V and 6 bases from J, the gap between germline ends came to 15 bases. CDR1 and CDR2 (germline): LNHDA, SQIVND (reference sequence). The whole variable domain, filled in from reference TRBV19 and TRBJ2-7, reads DGGITQSPKYLFRKEGQNVTLSCEQNLNHDAMYWYRQDPGQGLRLIYYSQIVNDFQKGDIAEGYSVSREKKESFPLTVTSAQKNPTAFYLCASSIGGFGGEQYFGPGTRLTVT.

The rearrangement uses TRBV7-8 and TRBJ1-2; TRBD1 is a possible D gene (5 bases). This CDR3 comprises 13 residues. The germline CDR1 and CDR2 sequences are SGHVS and FQNEAQ. V lost 1 base and J lost 7, with 10 bases in between. CDR3 nucleotide sequence: TGTGCCAGCAGCTTAGACAGGAATCGTGGCTACACCTTC. This sequence encodes CASSLDRNRGYTF.

This clone came up a few times. CDR3 nucleotides: TGCGCCAGCAGTGAGTCTGGTAGCCCTGGGAACGAGCAGTACTTC. Amino acid sequence: CASSESGSPGNEQYF. This chain connects TRBV10-1 to TRBJ2-7, with D unclear. V lost 0 bases to trimming and J lost 5 bases, with 14 bases between them. CDR1 WNHNN and CDR2 SYGVQD come from the germline V gene (reference sequence). The CDR3 totals 15 residues.

In its sample, this clone was seen a few times. This chain joins TRBV7-3 and TRBJ2-2; 10 bases match TRBD2. V was pared by 5 bases and J by 4 bases, with 10 bases of the junction left unmatched. Germline V gene sequence: CDR1 SGHTA, CDR2 FQGTGA. CDR3 length equals 17 residues. CDR3 sequence reads: CASSLSGRAAGTGELFF. For the CDR3, the DNA is TGTGCCAGCAGCCTAAGCGGGAGGGCCGCGGGCACCGGGGAGCTGTTTTTT.